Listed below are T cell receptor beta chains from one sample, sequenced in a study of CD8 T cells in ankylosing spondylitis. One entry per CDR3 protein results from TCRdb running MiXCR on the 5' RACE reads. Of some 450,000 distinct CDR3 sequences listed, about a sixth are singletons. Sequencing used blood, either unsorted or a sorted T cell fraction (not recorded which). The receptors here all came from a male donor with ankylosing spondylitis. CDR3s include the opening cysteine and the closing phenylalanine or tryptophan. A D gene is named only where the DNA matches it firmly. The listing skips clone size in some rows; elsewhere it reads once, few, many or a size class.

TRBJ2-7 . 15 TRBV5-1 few TGCGCCAGCAGCTTGGCCCCGGACAGTTTATACGAGCAGTACTTC CASSLAPDSLYEQYF
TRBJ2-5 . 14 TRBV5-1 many TGCGCCAGCAGCGAAGACCCGATATGGGGGACCCAGTACTTC CASSEDPIWGTQYF
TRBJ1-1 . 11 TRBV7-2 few TGTGCCAGCAGCTTAAAACGTGAAGCTTTCTTT CASSLKREAFF
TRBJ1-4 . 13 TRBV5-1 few TGCGCCAGCAGCCCCGCACGGGTCGGAAAACTGTTTTTT CASSPARVGKLFF
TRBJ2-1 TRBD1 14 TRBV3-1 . TGTGCCAGCAGCCCTCAGGGGGCGGACAATGAGCAGTTCTTC CASSPQGADNEQFF
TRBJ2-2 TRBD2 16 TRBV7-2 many TGTGCCAGCAGCCTTACTAGCGGGAAGAACACCGGGGAGCTGTTTTTT CASSLTSGKNTGELFF
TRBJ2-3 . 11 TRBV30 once TGTGCCTGGAGTGTCCGGGATACGCAGTATTTT CAWSVRDTQYF
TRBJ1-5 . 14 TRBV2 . TGTGCCAGCAGCGGACCCGGAGATGGTCAGCCCCAGCATTTT CASSGPGDGQPQHF
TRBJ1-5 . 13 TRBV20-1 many TGCAGTGCTAGAGATACCGCGAATCAGCCCCAGCATTTT CSARDTANQPQHF
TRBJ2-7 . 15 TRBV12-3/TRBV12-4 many TGTGCCAGCAGTCCCTGGGCCCCCAATATCTACGAGCAGTACTTC CASSPWAPNIYEQYF
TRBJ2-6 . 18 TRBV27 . TGTGCCAGCAGTTTTGCGCGCACTACCTCTCCTGGGGCCAACGTCCTGACTTTC CASSFARTTSPGANVLTF
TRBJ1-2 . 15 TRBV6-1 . TGTGCCAGCAGCCGTCAGGGTGCTGTTGGTGCTGGCTACACCTTC CASSRQGAVGAGYTF
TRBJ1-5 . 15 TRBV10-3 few TGTGCCATCAGTGAGTCGACAGGACAAAATCAGCCCCAGCATTTT CAISESTGQNQPQHF
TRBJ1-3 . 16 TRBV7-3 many TGTGCCAGCAGCTTAAAGGACAGCGCCTACGGAAACACCATATATTTT CASSLKDSAYGNTIYF
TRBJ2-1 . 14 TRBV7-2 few TGTGCCAGCAGCTTAGTTCAATGGTTCGGGGAGCAGTTCTTC CASSLVQWFGEQFF
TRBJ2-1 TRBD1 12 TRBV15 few TGTGCCACCAGCAGTACAGGGGGGGAGCAGTTCTTC CATSSTGGEQFF
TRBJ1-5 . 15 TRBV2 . TGTGCCAGCAGTCGTCAGGGGTCCCTCAATCAGCCCCAGCATTTT CASSRQGSLNQPQHF
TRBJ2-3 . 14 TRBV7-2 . TGTGCCAGCAGCTTAGATGGGATCTCAGATACGCAGTATTTT CASSLDGISDTQYF
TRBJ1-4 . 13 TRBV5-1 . TGCGCCAGCAGCTGGGGGACCTCCGAAAAACTGTTTTTT CASSWGTSEKLFF
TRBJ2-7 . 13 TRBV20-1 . TGCAGTGCTAAGGTTAGCGGAGGCTACGAGCAGTACTTC CSAKVSGGYEQYF
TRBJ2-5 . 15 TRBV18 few TGTGCCAGCTCACACGGCGGGGCAGACCAAGAGACCCAGTACTTC CASSHGGADQETQYF
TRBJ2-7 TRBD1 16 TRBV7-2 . TGTGCCAGCAGCTTGGGGTGGGACAGACCGGCGGCCGAGCAGTACTTC CASSLGWDRPAAEQYF
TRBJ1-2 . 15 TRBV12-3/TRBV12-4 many TGTGCCAGCAGTCCCTTCGGGCCCTCTAACTATGGCTACACCTTC CASSPFGPSNYGYTF
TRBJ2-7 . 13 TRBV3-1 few TGTGCCAGCAGCAGGGGACTTATCTACGAGCAGTACTTC CASSRGLIYEQYF
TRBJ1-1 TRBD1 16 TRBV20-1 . TGCAGTGCTAGAGATTCGACAGGGGGTACGGGCACTGAAGCTTTCTTT CSARDSTGGTGTEAFF
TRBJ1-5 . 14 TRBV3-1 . TGTGCCAGCAGCCAGAGGCGAGGCAATCAGCCCCAGCATTTT CASSQRRGNQPQHF
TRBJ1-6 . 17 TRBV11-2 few TGTGCCAGCAGCTTAGGGGACGGTCGTGTTTTTGGTTCACCCCTCCACTTT CASSLGDGRVFGSPLHF
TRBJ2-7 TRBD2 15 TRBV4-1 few TGCGCCAGCAGCCAAGATTCCCTGACTAGCGGGAGACAGTACTTC CASSQDSLTSGRQYF
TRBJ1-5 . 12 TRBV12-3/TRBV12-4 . TGTGCCAGCCAGGGAGGCAATCAGCCCCAGCATTTT CASQGGNQPQHF
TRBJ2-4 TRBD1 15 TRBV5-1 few TGCGCCAGCAGCTCGGGGCAGGGGGCGGCGAACATTCAGTACTTC CASSSGQGAANIQYF
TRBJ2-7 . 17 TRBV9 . TGTGCCAGCAGCGTAGCCCCCTCGGGGGGCGGGATCTACGAGCAGTACTTC CASSVAPSGGGIYEQYF
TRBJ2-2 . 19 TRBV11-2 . TGTGCCAGCAGCCAAATTAGAGGTTTAGGGGCTTTGTACACCGGGGAGCTGTTTTTT CASSQIRGLGALYTGELFF
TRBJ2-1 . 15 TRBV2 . TGTGCCAGCAGTCCTAGTCGGGGTTCCTACAATGAGCAGTTCTTC CASSPSRGSYNEQFF
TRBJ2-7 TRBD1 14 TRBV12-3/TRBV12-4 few TGTGCCAGCGGAGGGGACAGGGGGCTGGGGGAGCAGTACTTC CASGGDRGLGEQYF
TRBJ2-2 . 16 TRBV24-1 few TGTGCCACCAGTGATTTGCTCGGACCGAACACCGGGGAGCTGTTTTTT CATSDLLGPNTGELFF
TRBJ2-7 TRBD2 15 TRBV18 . TGTGCCAGCTCACGGGAAGCGGGGGGAACCTACGAGCAGTACTTC CASSREAGGTYEQYF
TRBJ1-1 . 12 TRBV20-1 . TGCAGTGCTGGACCAACGACCACTGAAGCTTTCTTT CSAGPTTTEAFF
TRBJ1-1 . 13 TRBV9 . TGTGCCAGCAGCGTAGCCCCGGGGACTGAAGCTTTCTTT CASSVAPGTEAFF
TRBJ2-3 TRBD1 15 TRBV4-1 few TGCGCCAGCAAACTCGGACAGGGGAGTACAGATACGCAGTATTTT CASKLGQGSTDTQYF
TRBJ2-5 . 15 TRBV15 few TGTGCCACCCTAACTACGCGGGAAAACCAAGAGACCCAGTACTTC CATLTTRENQETQYF
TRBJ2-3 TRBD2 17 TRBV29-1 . TGCAGGTTAGGAAAAGCGGGGGAGCACCTCCCCACAGATACGCAGTATTTT CRLGKAGEHLPTDTQYF
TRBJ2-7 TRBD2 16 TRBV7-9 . TGTGCCAGCAGCTTAGGAGCTAGCGGGAGGGCCGACGAGCAGTACTTC CASSLGASGRADEQYF
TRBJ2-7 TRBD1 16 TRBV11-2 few TGTGCCAGCAGCCCCGGGACAGGGGGTAACTCCTACGAGCAGTACTTC CASSPGTGGNSYEQYF
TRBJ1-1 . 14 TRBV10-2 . TGCGCCAGCAGTGAGTCGAGGGGAACCACTGAAGCTTTCTTT CASSESRGTTEAFF
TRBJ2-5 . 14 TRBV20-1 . TGCAGTGCTAGAGGTCCCGGTTCGTCCGAGACCCAGTACTTC CSARGPGSSETQYF
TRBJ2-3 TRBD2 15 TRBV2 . TGTGCCAGCAGACCTAGCGGGAGGGCCACAGATACGCAGTATTTT CASRPSGRATDTQYF